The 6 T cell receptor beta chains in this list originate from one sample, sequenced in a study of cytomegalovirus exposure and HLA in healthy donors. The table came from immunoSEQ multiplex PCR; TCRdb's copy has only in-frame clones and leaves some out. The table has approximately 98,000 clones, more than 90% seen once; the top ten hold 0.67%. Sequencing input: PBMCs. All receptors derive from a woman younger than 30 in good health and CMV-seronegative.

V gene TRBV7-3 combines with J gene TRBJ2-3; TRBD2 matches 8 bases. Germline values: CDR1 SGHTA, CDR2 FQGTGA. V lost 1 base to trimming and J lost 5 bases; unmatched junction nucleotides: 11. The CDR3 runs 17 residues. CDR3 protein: CASSLKGTRSSGDTQYF. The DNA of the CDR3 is TGTGCCAGCAGCTTAAAGGGGACTAGGTCCTCGGGAGATACGCAGTATTTT.

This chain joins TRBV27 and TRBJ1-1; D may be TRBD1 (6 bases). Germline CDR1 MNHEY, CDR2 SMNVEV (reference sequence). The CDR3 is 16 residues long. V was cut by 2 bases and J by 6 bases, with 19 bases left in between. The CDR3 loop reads CASSLTGGGHVAEAFF. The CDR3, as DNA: TGTGCCAGCAGTTTAACCGGGGGGGGCCACGTAGCTGAAGCTTTCTTT.

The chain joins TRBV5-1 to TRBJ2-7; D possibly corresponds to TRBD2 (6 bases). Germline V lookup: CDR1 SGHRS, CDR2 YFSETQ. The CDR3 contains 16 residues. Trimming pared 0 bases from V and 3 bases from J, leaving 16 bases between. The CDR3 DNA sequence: TGCGCCAGCAGCTTGGGGGCCCTGGACGGGAGCTACGAGCAGTACTTC. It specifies CASSLGALDGSYEQYF.

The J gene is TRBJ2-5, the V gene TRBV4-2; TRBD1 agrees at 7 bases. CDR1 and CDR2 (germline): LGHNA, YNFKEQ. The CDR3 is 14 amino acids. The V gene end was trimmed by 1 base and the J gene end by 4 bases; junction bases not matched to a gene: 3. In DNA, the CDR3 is TGTGCCAGCAGCCAAGGGCAGGGGGTAGAGACCCAGTACTTC. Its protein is CASSQGQGVETQYF.

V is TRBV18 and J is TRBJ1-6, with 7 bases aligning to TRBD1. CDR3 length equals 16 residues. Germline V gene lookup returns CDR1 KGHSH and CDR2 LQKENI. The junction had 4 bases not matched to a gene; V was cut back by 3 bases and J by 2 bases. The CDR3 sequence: CASSPTGQAYNSPLHF. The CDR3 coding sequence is TGTGCCAGCTCACCCACCGGACAGGCCTATAATTCACCCCTCCACTTT.

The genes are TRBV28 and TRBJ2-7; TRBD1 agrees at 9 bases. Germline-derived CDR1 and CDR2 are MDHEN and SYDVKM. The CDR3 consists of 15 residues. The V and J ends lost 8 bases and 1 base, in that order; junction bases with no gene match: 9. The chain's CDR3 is CASGGGGTGSYEQYF. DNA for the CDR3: TGTGCCAGCGGGGGAGGTGGGACAGGGTCCTACGAGCAGTACTTC.